Below are 4 T cell receptor beta chains sequenced from a single sample in a study of a mutant IDH1 vaccine in newly diagnosed glioma. The sample's time point: baseline, week 1 (first vaccination visit). Treatment noted: pre-vaccination baseline after standard-of-care therapy. TCRdb's table, derived via immunoSEQ multiplex PCR, lists solely in-frame clones and lacks some. The repertoire holds approximately 92,000 clones, roughly 75% seen once, with roughly 6.9% in the top ten. The sample in question was PBMCs, obtained from a glioma patient treated with radiotherapy, temozolomide or both. The receptors come from a middle-aged man with glioma.

The chain links TRBV29-1 to TRBJ1-1; the match to TRBD1 covers 8 bases. The germline CDR1 and CDR2 sequences are SQVTM and ANQGSEA. This CDR3 spans 10 amino acids. With V trimmed by 6 bases and J by 10 bases, 4 bases remained unmatched. The CDR3 loop reads CSVQGATAFF. CDR3 coding DNA: TGCAGCGTCCAGGGGGCTACAGCTTTCTTT.

This clone was observed a handful of times. The chain couples TRBV30 to TRBJ1-1; D remains unclear. CDR1 and CDR2 (germline): GTSNPN, SVGIG (reference sequence). Between the trimmed V and J ends, which lost 3 bases and 1 base, there was a span of 15 bases. The CDR3 is 15 amino acids. The CDR3 reads CAWRPPGVKNTEAFF. Written as DNA, the CDR3 is TGTGCCTGGAGACCCCCCGGGGTGAAGAACACTGAAGCTTTCTTT.

The rearrangement links TRBV18 to TRBJ2-3, with 7 bases that match TRBD1. The germline V gene has CDR1 KGHSH and CDR2 LQKENI. The CDR3 contains 15 residues. J gave up 6 bases and V 3 bases, and 9 bases lay outside the gene matches. CDR3 protein: CASSPWDRARDTQYF. The CDR3 bases are TGTGCCAGCTCACCCTGGGACAGAGCAAGGGATACGCAGTATTTT.

This chain uses TRBV6-5 with TRBJ1-6; the D gene is possibly TRBD1 (6 bases). Per germline, CDR1 MNHEY and CDR2 SVGAGI. CDR3 length: 16 residues. Trimming removed 0 bases at V and 7 bases at J, with 13 bases between. The CDR3 here is CASSYSMAGVNSPLHF. DNA for the CDR3: TGTGCCAGCAGTTACTCGATGGCAGGGGTAAATTCACCCCTCCACTTT.